The sequence of this T cell receptor beta chain was determined in a study of T cell repertoires in cytomegalovirus infection (dated by TCRdb to the late 2010s). Notes on the research overall: Because public TCR beta signatures pointed to carriage of CMV infection together with the matching HLA type, the HLA type of each donor mattered for the analysis.

The study at large found these results: In both this cohort and an independent cohort of approximately 350 donors, the cumulative frequency of public TCR beta family members distinguished carriers of CMV infection plus the relevant HLA type. In the ex vivo response, HLA-C-restricted CMV-specific TCR beta clonotypes were dominant, and in two of eight donors the single most frequent clonotype came from this HLA-C-restricted group.

Sequencing instrument: Illumina HiSeq 1500. TCRdb ran its own pipeline on the public reads, namely fastp trimming at Q25 and MiXCR clone calling, and kept in-frame beta chains. Records with the same CDR3 protein are collapsed into one entry carrying the most frequent genes and DNA. The sample data list approximately 70,000 distinct CDR3 sequences, and approximately 22% of these were observed just once. Of the sample, 79% is held by the ten largest clones. On this clonotype itself: Its target antigen remains unknown. Base-call qualities are not available, and no considerably larger clone is one nucleotide away.

This TCR derives from a human donor in good health (CMV status not recorded). Some clones in this sample may be carry-over from other donors' samples. Source material: PBMCs, sequenced either directly or after in vitro stimulation (not recorded which).

The bases are TGTGCCAGTAGTATGATCGGGGCGGCAGATACGCAGTATTTT. This yields the protein CASSMIGAADTQYF. This receptor chain uses TRBV19 and TRBJ2-3; the D gene assignment is perhaps TRBD1 or TRBD2, with each matching 5 bases. Via the germline V gene (reference sequence), CDR1 is LNHDA and CDR2 SQIVND. V is pared back by 3 bases and J by 4 bases, with 11 bases lying between the germline termini. Spanning cysteine to phenylalanine, the CDR3 consists of 14 amino acids. Solely the CDR3 DNA is kept, with 42 bases framed from the first base. Joined to the reference TRBV19 and TRBJ2-3 proteins, this CDR3 gives the full variable domain: DGGITQSPKYLFRKEGQNVTLSCEQNLNHDAMYWYRQDPGQGLRLIYYSQIVNDFQKGDIAEGYSVSREKKESFPLTVTSAQKNPTAFYLCASSMIGAADTQYFGPGTRLTVL.